This note documents a single T cell receptor (beta chain) sequence. As yet, its antigen is unknown. CDR1 and CDR2 from the germline V gene are MNHNS and SASEGT. CDR3 size: 15 residues. V lost 5 bases to trimming and J lost 7 bases; unmatched junction nucleotides: 11. TCRdb independently ran MiXCR on the reads; one entry per CDR3 protein. Seen here are some 940,000 distinct CDR3 sequences, roughly 31% observed once, and the top ten hold around an eighth. The data are from a study of T cell repertoires in cytomegalovirus infection. General study points: Ex vivo responses were dominated by HLA-C-restricted CMV-specific TCR beta clonotypes.

V usage is TRBV6-1 and J usage is TRBJ2-1; TRBD1 aligns across 7 bases. The sequence was collected from a human donor in good health (CMV status not recorded). Some clones in this sample may be carry-over from other donors' samples. The material was cultured CD8+ T cells from PBMCs, obtained from culture after CMV antigen stimulation. Written as DNA, the CDR3 is TGTGCCAGCAGTAGGGACAGTTGGGGTGGTAATGAGCAGTTCTTC. This translates into CASSRDSWGGNEQFF.